Below, 30 T cell receptor beta chains from the same sample are listed, as sequenced in a study of a mutant IDH1 vaccine in newly diagnosed glioma. Clones were sequenced by immunoSEQ multiplex PCR, and TCRdb holds only the in-frame ones, with some missing. This table holds 75,000 to 80,000 clones, approximately 85% found once. Regarding time point: week 23, last vaccination. Every vaccine dose comprised 300 ug of mutant IDH1 20-mer peptide plus topical imiquimod. These receptors have no known antigen. The input for sequencing was PBMCs, taken from a glioma patient whose treatment included an IDH1 peptide vaccine. The receptors here all came from a woman aged 45-60 years with glioma.

The V and J genes are TRBV2 and TRBJ1-1; D might be TRBD1 (5 bases). Germline V lookup: CDR1 SNHLY, CDR2 FYNNEI. The V gene lost 6 bases and the J gene lost 8 bases, with 13 bases spanning the gap. The CDR3 has 12 residues. CDR3 region: CASRRTGTEAFF. The CDR3 DNA reads TGTGCCAGCAGACGGACCGGGACGGAAGCTTTCTTT.

The J gene is TRBJ2-5, the V gene TRBV7-9; maybe TRBD1 (6 bases). This CDR3 region has 13 residues. The V gene's germline CDR1 is SEHNR and CDR2 FQNEAQ (reference sequence). V gave up 7 bases and J gave up 0 bases, with 9 bases separating them. The DNA of the CDR3 is TGTGCCAGCAATCGACAGGACCAAGAGACCCAGTACTTC. The encoded protein is CASNRQDQETQYF.

The chain combines TRBV7-9 with TRBJ2-1; 8 bases fit TRBD2. Germline CDR1 is SEHNR and CDR2 is FQNEAQ (reference sequence). The CDR3 loop spans 18 amino acids. The V segment lost 5 bases and the J segment 4 bases; nucleotides outside the gene matches: 16. CDR3 in amino acids: CASSPRESGSGSYNEQFF. The CDR3 nucleotides read TGTGCCAGCAGCCCAAGGGAGAGCGGGAGTGGGTCGTACAATGAGCAGTTCTTC. The whole variable domain, filled in from reference TRBV7-9 and TRBJ2-1, reads DTGVSQNPRHKITKRGQNVTFRCDPISEHNRLYWYRQTLGQGPEFLTYFQNEAQLEKSRLLSDRFSAERPKGSFSTLEIQRTEQGDSAMYLCASSPRESGSGSYNEQFFGPGTRLTVL.

The gene calls are TRBV5-5 and TRBJ2-7, with D perhaps given as TRBD1 or TRBD2 (5 bases each). CDR1 SGHKS and CDR2 YYEKEE come from the germline V gene (reference sequence). The CDR3 is 14 amino acids. V gave up 2 bases and J gave up 1 base, with 10 bases separating them. The CDR3 is CASSFRGPSYEQYF. As DNA, the CDR3 is TGTGCCAGCAGCTTCCGGGGCCCTTCCTACGAGCAGTACTTC. The full variable domain, its missing parts supplied by reference TRBV5-5 and TRBJ2-7, is DAGVTQSPTHLIKTRGQQVTLRCSPISGHKSVSWYQQVLGQGPQFIFQYYEKEERGRGNFPDRFSARQFPNYSSELNVNALLLGDSALYLCASSFRGPSYEQYFGPGTRLTVT.

The rearrangement links TRBV28 to TRBJ1-6; maybe TRBD1 (5 bases). The germline CDR1 and CDR2 sequences are MDHEN and SYDVKM. Trimming shortened V by 8 bases and J by 8 bases, and 7 bases separated the two germline ends. The CDR3 length is 11 residues. The CDR3 nucleotides are TGTGCCAGCTCGGGGGATTCACCCCTCCACTTT. It specifies CASSGDSPLHF.

V gene TRBV28 combines with J gene TRBJ1-2; D uncertain. V lost 2 bases and J lost 0, with 13 bases in between. Germline V CDR1 and CDR2: MDHEN, SYDVKM. The CDR3 is 16 residues long. The CDR3 here is CASSLVQPITNYGYTF. The CDR3 DNA is TGTGCCAGCAGTTTAGTGCAGCCTATTACTAACTATGGCTACACCTTC.

The chain is built from TRBV20-1 and TRBJ1-1, with a possible D match to TRBD1 (5 bases). This CDR3 region has 11 residues. Germline CDR1 and CDR2: DFQATT and SNEGSKA (reference sequence). The CDR3 region is CRTGGSTEAFF. The CDR3 DNA reads TGCAGGACGGGGGGAAGCACTGAAGCTTTCTTT.

The V and J genes are TRBV29-1 and TRBJ2-2; D is undetermined. V was cut by 4 bases and J by 0 bases, with 9 bases left in between. The length of the CDR3 is 14 residues. CDR1 SQVTM and CDR2 ANQGSEA come from the germline V gene. For the CDR3, the DNA is TGCAGCGTTGCAGCTATCCCGAACACCGGGGAGCTGTTTTTT. It specifies CSVAAIPNTGELFF.

The chain uses TRBV30 and TRBJ2-1, with TRBD1 matching 10 bases. This CDR3 has 14 residues. CDR1 and CDR2 (germline): GTSNPN, SVGIG (reference sequence). V lost 2 bases, J lost 9 bases, and 7 bases stayed unmatched. CDR3 amino acids: CAWSYGTGDGEQFF. The CDR3 DNA follows: TGTGCCTGGAGTTATGGGACAGGGGATGGTGAGCAGTTCTTC.

V usage is TRBV28 and J usage is TRBJ2-1; TRBD2 aligns across 8 bases. The J segment lost 9 bases and the V segment lost 3 bases, leaving 22 bases of the junction unmatched. The germline CDR1 and CDR2 sequences are MDHEN and SYDVKM. This CDR3 is 19 amino acids long. The CDR3 nucleotides read TGTGCCAGCAGTTTTCGACAGTATAGCGGGAAACCGTCCCTGGGTGAGCAGTTCTTC. Translated: CASSFRQYSGKPSLGEQFF.

This chain connects TRBV19 to TRBJ2-1, with 9 positions matching TRBD1. V trimming: 1 base; J trimming: 6 bases; junction bases outside the gene matches: 1. The CDR3 spans 14 residues. Germline V gene sequence: CDR1 LNHDA, CDR2 SQIVND (reference sequence). The CDR3 DNA reads as TGTGCCAGTAGTATAGGACAGGGGGTCAATGAGCAGTTCTTC. This encodes CASSIGQGVNEQFF.

The rearrangement joins TRBV7-9 to TRBJ2-4, with a tentative D call TRBD1 (6 bases). This CDR3 region has 16 residues. V shed 4 bases and J shed 3 bases, with 16 bases lying between them. CDR1 SEHNR and CDR2 FQNEAQ come from the germline V gene (reference sequence). The CDR3 region has the DNA TGTGCCAGCAGCTCAACAGGGCTGGTAGGCAAAAACATTCAGTACTTC. Translation: CASSSTGLVGKNIQYF.

This chain uses TRBV6-5 with TRBJ1-1, with a tentative D call TRBD1 (6 bases). V was clipped by 0 bases and J by 7 bases, with 12 bases between them. The CDR3 has 14 amino acids. Germline V gives CDR1 MNHEY, CDR2 SVGAGI. The CDR3 DNA sequence: TGTGCCAGCAGTTACTCGGGGGGGCGGCATGAAGCTTTCTTT. Protein product: CASSYSGGRHEAFF.

Concerning this clone itself: The junction departs from the called germline gene at one end, perhaps through a read error. The J gene is TRBJ2-7, the V gene TRBV25-1, with 10 bases lining up with TRBD1. The CDR3 runs 17 residues. Germline V gives CDR1 MGHDK, CDR2 SYGVNS. The CDR3 protein is CATSAMGTGAFYYEQYF. As DNA, the CDR3 is TGTGCCACCAGTGCGATGGGGACAGGGGCTTTTTACTACGAGCAGTACTTC.

The CDR3 DNA reads TGTGCCAGTAGTCCGTCCTGGACAGGGGGCGCGACAGGAGCTTTCTTT. Translating it yields CASSPSWTGGATGAFF. The genes are TRBV19 and TRBJ1-1, with 11 bases identical to TRBD1. Germline CDR1 reads LNHDA; CDR2 reads SQIVND (reference sequence). The CDR3 runs to 16 residues. J was trimmed by 10 bases and V by 5 bases; bases with no gene match: 15.

The CDR3 protein is CASSYRDRVRETQYF. Written as DNA, the CDR3 is TGTGCCAGCAGCTACCGGGACAGGGTGAGAGAGACCCAGTACTTC. This chain connects TRBV5-6 to TRBJ2-5, with 9 bases that match TRBD1. The CDR3 is 15 amino acids. J gave up 4 bases and V 3 bases, and 7 bases lay outside the gene matches. Germline assignment: CDR1 SGHDT and CDR2 YYEEEE.

CDR3 region: CASSTDLQGYNQPQHF. The CDR3 nucleotides are TGTGCCAGCAGTACGGACCTACAGGGTTACAATCAGCCCCAGCATTTT. V and J are TRBV28 and TRBJ1-5; a weak D match, TRBD1 (6 bases). CDR1 and CDR2 (germline): MDHEN, SYDVKM. The ends were cut back, 5 bases at V and 3 bases at J, with 17 bases in the middle. The CDR3 loop spans 16 amino acids.

J is TRBJ2-3 and V is TRBV5-1; TRBD2 aligns across 10 bases. The CDR3 covers 15 residues. Germline V gene lookup returns CDR1 SGHRS and CDR2 YFSETQ. V trimming: 0 bases; J trimming: 6 bases; junction bases outside the gene matches: 4. In nucleotides, the CDR3 is TGCGCCAGCAGCTTGGCTAGCGGGAGCGGGGATACGCAGTATTTT. It codes for CASSLASGSGDTQYF.

This clone was recorded once. This sequence joins TRBV28 and TRBJ2-2; 9 bases align to TRBD1. J lost 4 bases, V lost 4 bases, and 7 bases had no gene match. The CDR3 length is 16 residues. Germline lookup yields CDR1 MDHEN and CDR2 SYDVKM. CDR3 DNA sequence: TGTGCCAGCAGTTCAGTGACAGGGGGGACCACCGGGGAGCTGTTTTTT. This encodes CASSSVTGGTTGELFF.

This chain joins TRBV28 and TRBJ2-3; TRBD2 agrees at 7 bases. This CDR3 region has 14 residues. V lost 2 bases and J lost 5; bases outside the gene matches: 4. Germline loops: CDR1 MDHEN, CDR2 SYDVKM. In DNA, the CDR3 is TGTGCCAGCAGTTTAAGCGGGGCTGGAGATACGCAGTATTTT. The encoded protein is CASSLSGAGDTQYF.

CDR3 nucleotides: TGTGCCAGTAGTATCGCCCGGGGAGGAAGGGGAGGCTACACCTTC. Translation gives CASSIARGGRGGYTF. The gene calls are TRBV19 and TRBJ1-2, with TRBD1 as a possible D gene (5 bases). There are 15 residues in the CDR3. CDR1 LNHDA and CDR2 SQIVND come from the germline V gene (reference sequence). Trimming took 3 bases from V and 8 from J, leaving 19 bases between them.

The rearrangement links TRBV6-1 to TRBJ1-5, with D tentatively TRBD1 (6 bases). The CDR3 is 11 amino acids. V shed 2 bases and J shed 11 bases, with 7 bases lying between them. Germline assignment: CDR1 MNHNS and CDR2 SASEGT. The CDR3 nucleotides are TGTGCCAGCAGTGAAAAGGGGGCCCAGCATTTT. Its protein product is CASSEKGAQHF.

This chain uses TRBV27 with TRBJ2-6; D call uncertain. This CDR3 spans 13 amino acids. V dropped 8 bases and J dropped 4 bases, with 9 bases sitting between them. CDR1 is MNHEY, CDR2 SMNVEV, per germline (reference sequence). The CDR3 sequence: CASLAAGANVLTF. CDR3 DNA: TGTGCCAGCCTGGCTGCCGGGGCCAACGTCCTGACTTTC. The full variable domain, its missing parts supplied by reference TRBV27 and TRBJ2-6, is EAQVTQNPRYLITVTGKKLTVTCSQNMNHEYMSWYRQDPGLGLRQIYYSMNVEVTDKGDVPEGYKVSRKEKRNFPLILESPSPNQTSLYFCASLAAGANVLTFGAGSRLTVL.

The gene calls are TRBV7-9 and TRBJ2-7, with a weak D call TRBD1 (5 bases). Trimming left V 1 base short and J 7 bases short, with 14 bases between. CDR3 length: 14 amino acids. From germline, CDR1 is SEHNR and CDR2 FQNEAQ (reference sequence). The CDR3 loop reads CASSLGQTRMEQYF. The CDR3 DNA sequence: TGTGCCAGCAGCTTAGGACAGACGAGGATGGAGCAGTACTTC.

The chain has TRBV28 and TRBJ2-4; no firm D call. The CDR3 is 11 residues long. Trimming removed 8 bases from V and 8 bases from J, with 10 bases in between. The V gene's germline CDR1 is MDHEN and CDR2 SYDVKM. The CDR3 bases are TGTGCCAGCCATAGTAGGGACATTCAGTACTTC. Amino acid sequence: CASHSRDIQYF. The full variable domain, its missing parts supplied by reference TRBV28 and TRBJ2-4, is DVKVTQSSRYLVKRTGEKVFLECVQDMDHENMFWYRQDPGLGLRLIYFSYDVKMKEKGDIPEGYSVSREKKERFSLILESASTNQTSMYLCASHSRDIQYFGAGTRLSVL.

The rearrangement links TRBV28 to TRBJ1-2; 9 positions match TRBD1. V was clipped by 4 bases and J by 5 bases; unmatched bases: 14. Germline V gives CDR1 MDHEN, CDR2 SYDVKM. The CDR3 has 17 amino acids. CDR3: CASSSPGTGNLRYGYTF. CDR3 sequence (DNA): TGTGCCAGCAGTTCTCCCGGGACAGGGAATTTGAGGTATGGCTACACCTTC.

In its sample, this clone was seen once. The J gene is TRBJ1-5, the V gene TRBV6-1; D unresolved. The CDR3 length is 13 residues. Germline assignment: CDR1 MNHNS and CDR2 SASEGT. V shed 7 bases and J shed 9 bases, with 16 bases lying between them. CDR3 protein: CASTGEPRWPQHF. DNA for the CDR3: TGTGCCAGCACTGGGGAGCCCCGGTGGCCCCAGCATTTT.

J is TRBJ2-1 and V is TRBV5-1, with unresolved D. Germline V gene lookup returns CDR1 SGHRS and CDR2 YFSETQ. V was trimmed by 4 bases and J by 2 bases, leaving 16 bases between them. The CDR3 loop spans 16 amino acids. The CDR3 DNA reads as TGCGCCAGCAGCCCCAGCGCGGAAAACCCCTACAATGAGCAGTTCTTC. Its protein is CASSPSAENPYNEQFF.

V usage is TRBV5-1 and J usage is TRBJ1-2, with a weak D call TRBD1 (6 bases). CDR3 size: 13 residues. Germline V gives CDR1 SGHRS, CDR2 YFSETQ. Trimming shortened V by 4 bases and J by 5 bases, and 12 bases separated the two germline ends. The CDR3 spells CASSMDRSYGYTF. The CDR3 DNA follows: TGCGCCAGCAGCATGGACAGATCGTATGGCTACACCTTC.

The chain recombines TRBV5-4 with TRBJ1-2, with unresolved D. Germline V gene lookup returns CDR1 SGHNT and CDR2 YYREEE (reference sequence). The CDR3 sequence is 13 residues long. The germline V and J ends were trimmed by 3 bases and 6 bases, with 12 bases remaining between them. CDR3 in DNA: TGTGCCAGCAGCTCCAGTTCCCGGGATGGCTACACCTTC. Its translation: CASSSSSRDGYTF.